This T cell receptor beta chain stems from a study of T cells after yellow fever vaccination. MiXCR, run by TCRdb on the 5' RACE reads, gives a single entry per CDR3 protein. Here the sample spans some 99,000 distinct CDR3 sequences, around 5.8% being singletons. The CDR3 loop spans 15 amino acids. The ends lost 0 bases at V and 5 bases at J; junction bases unmatched: 6. From germline, CDR1 is SQVTM and CDR2 ANQGSEA. Sequenced material: CD8+ T cells sorted from PBMCs, taken 10 days after the yellow fever booster vaccination. The chain couples TRBV29-1 to TRBJ2-2; the match to TRBD2 covers 7 bases. The sequence was collected from a young man who received the YFV17D yellow fever vaccine. CDR3 nucleotide sequence: TGCAGCGTTGAAGAGGGCCGGGGAGGGACCGGGGAGCTGTTTTTT. This sequence encodes CSVEEGRGGTGELFF.